This TCR beta chain was captured by sequencing in a study of somatic mutations in cytotoxic T cells in rheumatoid arthritis (dated by TCRdb to about 2017). About the study as a whole: Patient peripheral blood (approximately 27 ml EDTA) was drawn right after diagnosis and before any treatment started. The median ages of the patient and control groups were essentially identical. Some V beta antibody-stained T-cell populations were flow-sorted on a FACSAria II or Sony SH800 at nearly 100% purity, and sorted V beta1+ cells also underwent TCRB sequencing. To characterize clonality, the study used TCRB deep sequencing while asking whether somatic mutations are carried by expanded CD8+ T-cell clones in newly diagnosed, untreated rheumatoid arthritis. A total of 55 to 75 rheumatoid arthritis patients and 15 to 25 healthy controls underwent TCRB deep sequencing. On the study overall, not on this receptor specifically: CD8+ T-cell clonality did not differ significantly between rheumatoid arthritis patients and age-matched healthy controls. In about an eighth of the roughly 65 patients the largest CD8+ clone exceeded 20% of CD8+ cells, and several identical CD8+ TCRB sequences were shared between blood and synovial fluid. It was unknown which antigens the expanded CD8+ clones targeted, and their absence from virus-specific databases did not exclude viral specificity. The slight TRBV07 underrepresentation in patients was not adjusted for multiple comparisons. In patients, CD8+ clonality rose with age (Spearman r ~ 0.47), which was not the case in healthy controls.

The immunoSEQ assay was applied to genomic DNA for TCRB CDR3 sequencing. Concerning the study's data processing: When patient CD8+ clones exceeding 1% were checked against published virus-specific TCRB sequences, only a few matched. The analyses included only productive TCRB rearrangements. Defining a clone by its unique TCRB CDR3 sequence, the study calculated clonality as a productive clonality index derived from Shannon entropy. The template counts of each clone relative to the total templates per sample were used to calculate repertoire overlap between two samples. V-gene usage measured by flow cytometry correlated with TCRB sequencing V-gene usage, with a Spearman r of about 0.61. In TCRdb, the immuneACCESS table is reduced to in-frame sequences with V and J assigned. These tables do not hold every clone; where another copy was compared, an unresolved V gene accounts for under half, and the others remain unexplained. The D gene and trimming were derived from the DNA, and the V and J assignments and clone size from that table. Present in this sample are around 15,000 clones, 60% to 80% of which were seen just once. Roughly 22% of the sample is in the top ten clones.

The CDR3 covers 14 residues, taking in both the cysteine and the phenylalanine. The retained sequence is limited to the CDR3, 42 bases, with the frame set at the first base. The germline V gene provides CDR1 SQVTM and CDR2 ANQGSEA. V is shortened by 3 bases, J by 8 bases, and the region joining them spans 19 bases. Remarks on this clone: What antigen it recognizes has not been identified. No much larger clonotype is one base removed from it; base qualities were not supplied.

CD4+ and CD8+ cells were isolated by positive magnetic bead selection on an AutoMACS, and purity was checked by flow cytometry. A TCR V beta antibody panel was used in flow cytometry to screen first for clonal expansions, which were then characterized by TCRB deep sequencing of sorted CD8+ fractions. Peripheral blood mononuclear cells were obtained using density gradient separation with Ficoll-Paque PLUS. DNA from CD4-enriched, CD8-enriched or PBMC samples was extracted using Nucleospin Tissue or Tissue XS kits and then quantified on a Qubit 2.0 fluorometer. Input material: CD8+ T cells sorted from blood. The clonotype originates from an adult with rheumatoid arthritis. The chain links TRBV29-1 with TRBJ1-2; the D gene cannot be resolved reliably. CDR3 loop: CSVEDPGPLEGYTF. The nucleotide sequence is TGCAGCGTTGAGGACCCTGGGCCCTTAGAAGGCTACACCTTC.